These 32 T cell receptor beta chains were sequenced from one sample in a study of glioma-infiltrating T cells after dendritic cell vaccination. Produced via immunoSEQ multiplex PCR; TCRdb's table is partial and in-frame only. The table records some 70,000 clones, 81% of them present only once. The starting material was blood, obtained before dendritic cell vaccination. Receptors originate from a human donor with glioblastoma.

The chain recombines TRBV9 with TRBJ2-5; D not resolved. V was cut by 0 bases and J by 5 bases, with 11 bases left in between. The CDR3 runs 14 residues. Germline V gene data show CDR1 as SGDLS and CDR2 as YYNGEE. The CDR3 loop reads CASSVGLLDETQYF. CDR3 sequence (DNA): TGTGCCAGCAGCGTAGGACTCTTAGACGAGACCCAGTACTTC.

The chain is built from TRBV5-1 and TRBJ1-2; D remains unclear. Looked up from germline, CDR1 is SGHRS and CDR2 is YFSETQ. The CDR3 is 17 residues long. The V gene lost 0 bases and the J gene lost 0 bases, with 15 bases spanning the gap. The CDR3 region is CASSLGFGRGANYGYTF. DNA for the CDR3: TGCGCCAGCAGCTTGGGGTTCGGCCGGGGAGCTAACTATGGCTACACCTTC.

The V gene is TRBV6-5, the J gene TRBJ1-2, with D hard to call. This CDR3 is 13 amino acids long. Trimming pared 0 bases from V and 4 bases from J, leaving 6 bases between. CDR1 and CDR2 from the germline V gene are MNHEY and SVGAGI. The CDR3, as DNA: TGTGCCAGCAGTTACTCGGGGAGCTATGGCTACACCTTC. Its translation: CASSYSGSYGYTF.

The rearrangement joins TRBV28 to TRBJ1-5; 7 bases align to TRBD1. In germline, CDR1 is MDHEN, CDR2 SYDVKM. V was pared by 5 bases and J by 2 bases, with 6 bases of the junction left unmatched. The CDR3 has 15 residues. The CDR3 region has the DNA TGTGCCAGCAGTACCGGACAGGCGGGCAATCAGCCCCAGCATTTT. This translates into CASSTGQAGNQPQHF.

The chain links TRBV2 to TRBJ1-1; D remains unclear. CDR3 length: 12 amino acids. With 5 bases removed from V and 8 bases from J, the gap between germline ends came to 12 bases. The germline CDR1 and CDR2 sequences are SNHLY and FYNNEI. CDR3 amino acids: CASSRNRNEAFF. Here the CDR3 DNA reads TGTGCCAGCAGTCGGAACAGAAACGAAGCTTTCTTT.

The V call is TRBV19, the J call TRBJ2-1, with 11 positions matching TRBD2. This CDR3 is built from 17 residues. The J segment lost 3 bases and the V segment lost 3 bases, leaving 7 bases of the junction unmatched. Germline CDR1 and CDR2: LNHDA and SQIVND (reference sequence). DNA of the CDR3: TGTGCCAGTAGTATCCAGATTAGCGGGGGGGTCTACAATGAGCAGTTCTTC. As protein: CASSIQISGGVYNEQFF. Based on the CDR3 plus reference TRBV19 and TRBJ2-1, the full variable domain is DGGITQSPKYLFRKEGQNVTLSCEQNLNHDAMYWYRQDPGQGLRLIYYSQIVNDFQKGDIAEGYSVSREKKESFPLTVTSAQKNPTAFYLCASSIQISGGVYNEQFFGPGTRLTVL.

The gene calls are TRBV7-2 and TRBJ2-1; D is perhaps TRBD2 (6 bases). This CDR3 is built from 16 residues. Germline CDR1 and CDR2: SGHTA and FQGNSA. Trimming removed 6 bases at V and 10 bases at J, with 25 bases between. In nucleotides, the CDR3 is TGTGCCAGCAGTCAGGTCCCTATGGGACTTCTCATCGAGCAGTTCTTC. Translating it yields CASSQVPMGLLIEQFF.

V usage is TRBV7-8 and J usage is TRBJ2-7; D unresolved. The CDR3 length is 13 residues. Germline V gives CDR1 SGHVS, CDR2 FQNEAQ. The V gene lost 1 base and the J gene lost 6 bases, with 10 bases spanning the gap. The chain's CDR3 is CASSLVSPGEQYF. The CDR3 region has the DNA TGTGCCAGCAGCTTAGTTTCGCCGGGCGAGCAGTACTTC. Together with reference TRBV7-8 and TRBJ2-7, the CDR3 gives the full variable domain: GAGVSQSPRYKVAKRGQDVALRCDPISGHVSLFWYQQALGQGPEFLTYFQNEAQLDKSGLPSDRFFAERPEGSVSTLKIQRTQQEDSAVYLCASSLVSPGEQYFGPGTRLTVT.

The chain recombines TRBV6-5 with TRBJ1-4; 8 nucleotides agree with TRBD1. This CDR3 comprises 15 residues. V trimming: 6 bases; J trimming: 0 bases; junction bases outside the gene matches: 3. Germline V gene sequence: CDR1 MNHEY, CDR2 SVGAGI. The CDR3 loop is CASSGTGATNEKLFF. As DNA, the CDR3 is TGTGCCAGCAGCGGGACAGGAGCAACTAATGAAAAACTGTTTTTT.

The rearrangement joins TRBV2 to TRBJ2-5, with TRBD1 identical over 10 bases. This CDR3 has 16 residues. Germline V gene sequence: CDR1 SNHLY, CDR2 FYNNEI. With V trimmed by 5 bases and J by 3 bases, 9 bases remained unmatched. This chain's CDR3 is CASSRPGQGIKETQYF. CDR3 nucleotide sequence: TGTGCCAGCAGTCGACCGGGACAGGGGATTAAAGAGACCCAGTACTTC.

J is TRBJ1-1 and V is TRBV6-5, with unresolved D. This CDR3 region has 14 residues. Looked up from germline, CDR1 is MNHEY and CDR2 is SVGAGI. Trimming stripped 3 bases from V and 3 bases from J, with 11 bases between. The chain's CDR3 is CASSYSGPDTEAFF. CDR3 DNA sequence: TGTGCCAGCAGTTATTCTGGGCCTGACACTGAAGCTTTCTTT.

This rearrangement joins TRBV1 to TRBJ1-5; the table's D call, TRBD1, has no DNA check behind it. TRBV1 is designated a pseudogene. This CDR3 has 12 amino acids. The CDR3 sequence is CTVGQGRQPQHF. In DNA, the CDR3 is TGCACCGTAGGACAGGGCCGGCAGCCCCAGCATTTT.

The chain links TRBV19 to TRBJ2-1; 7 bases match TRBD1. Losses at the gene ends were 0 bases for V and 4 bases for J; bases not matched to a gene: 6. CDR1 and CDR2 (germline): LNHDA, SQIVND (reference sequence). There are 16 residues in the CDR3. Here the CDR3 DNA reads TGTGCCAGTAGTATAGATAGGAGACAGGGATACAATGAGCAGTTCTTC. Protein: CASSIDRRQGYNEQFF.

This clone came up once. The chain couples TRBV6-1 to TRBJ1-5; D is perhaps TRBD1 (5 bases). This CDR3 is 17 amino acids long. The V end lost 2 bases, the J end lost 0 bases, and 14 bases lay between the germline ends. Germline-derived CDR1 and CDR2 are MNHNS and SASEGT. The CDR3 DNA is TGTGCCAGCAGTGAACGGTCGCTAGGGGTTAGCAATCAGCCCCAGCATTTT. As protein: CASSERSLGVSNQPQHF.

V usage is TRBV10-1 and J usage is TRBJ1-3; D ambiguous. CDR1 WNHNN and CDR2 SYGVQD come from the germline V gene (reference sequence). V lost 0 bases to trimming and J lost 3 bases, with 12 bases between them. There are 16 residues in the CDR3. CDR3 loop: CASSESVMADGNTIYF. The CDR3 region has the DNA TGCGCCAGCAGTGAGTCTGTTATGGCAGATGGAAACACCATATATTTT.

The chain is built from TRBV2 and TRBJ1-1; maybe TRBD1 (6 bases). This CDR3 has 15 amino acids. V was trimmed by 8 bases and J by 4 bases, leaving 20 bases between them. CDR1 and CDR2 (germline): SNHLY, FYNNEI. The CDR3 protein is CASGRSGGPTTEAFF. The CDR3 DNA reads TGTGCCAGCGGACGCAGCGGGGGGCCTACCACTGAAGCTTTCTTT.

About this clone itself: One end of the junction is discordant with germline, which a read error may explain. V is TRBV5-4 and J is TRBJ2-3; 9 bases match TRBD2. Germline V lookup: CDR1 SGHNT, CDR2 YYREEE (reference sequence). CDR3 length equals 15 residues. The CDR3 DNA reads TGTGCCAGCAGCTTAGGGGGGACTAGCACGGATACGCAGTATTTT. It yields the protein CASSLGGTSTDTQYF.

The chain is built from TRBV19 and TRBJ1-5, with D perhaps matching TRBD1 (5 bases). Between the trimmed V and J ends, which lost 8 bases and 2 bases, there was a span of 7 bases. This CDR3 contains 12 residues. The germline V gene encodes CDR1 LNHDA and CDR2 SQIVND (reference sequence). The CDR3 nucleotides are TGTGCCAGTCAGGGTGGCAATCAGCCCCAGCATTTT. Its protein is CASQGGNQPQHF.

This clone has a single count. This chain uses TRBV5-4 with TRBJ2-2, with 9 bases lining up with TRBD2. The CDR3 loop spans 16 amino acids. Losses at the gene ends were 0 bases for V and 3 bases for J; bases not matched to a gene: 3. Germline CDR1 and CDR2: SGHNT and YYREEE (reference sequence). The CDR3 nucleotides are TGTGCCAGCAGCTTGGGGCTAGCGGGGTACACCGGGGAGCTGTTTTTT. Translation: CASSLGLAGYTGELFF. Using reference TRBV5-4 and TRBJ2-2 for the parts outside the CDR3, the full variable domain is ETGVTQSPTHLIKTRGQQVTLRCSSQSGHNTVSWYQQALGQGPQFIFQYYREEENGRGNFPPRFSGLQFPNYSSELNVNALELDDSALYLCASSLGLAGYTGELFFGEGSRLTVL.

The chain links TRBV18 to TRBJ1-6, with a possible D match to TRBD1 (5 bases). In germline, CDR1 is KGHSH, CDR2 LQKENI. Trimming shortened V by 3 bases and J by 6 bases, and 12 bases separated the two germline ends. The CDR3 has 15 amino acids. As DNA, the CDR3 is TGTGCCAGCTCACCTGAGACAGCCATTAATTCACCCCTCCACTTT. Protein: CASSPETAINSPLHF.

J is TRBJ2-1 and V is TRBV28; TRBD1 aligns across 8 bases. The length of the CDR3 is 18 residues. J was trimmed by 8 bases and V by 2 bases; bases with no gene match: 17. The germline V gene encodes CDR1 MDHEN and CDR2 SYDVKM. DNA of the CDR3: TGTGCCAGCAGTTTAAGTTCGTCCAGGGGGCAAGGCCCCCATGAGCAGTTCTTC. It yields the protein CASSLSSSRGQGPHEQFF.

This clone was seen a handful of times. The chain joins TRBV28 to TRBJ1-3, with a weak D call TRBD1 (6 bases). This CDR3 contains 14 residues. The V end lost 3 bases, the J end lost 3 bases, and 9 bases lay between the germline ends. The germline CDR1 and CDR2 sequences are MDHEN and SYDVKM. CDR3 amino acids: CASSFGDIGNTIYF. The CDR3 DNA sequence: TGTGCCAGCAGTTTTGGGGACATTGGAAACACCATATATTTT.

This chain connects TRBV7-3 to TRBJ1-6; 7 positions match TRBD1. The CDR3 consists of 13 residues. V dropped 3 bases and J dropped 7; count of bases not matched to a gene: 0. CDR1 and CDR2 (germline): SGHTA, FQGTGA. CDR3 protein: CASSLTGNSPLHF. As DNA, the CDR3 is TGTGCCAGCAGCTTGACAGGGAATTCACCCCTCCACTTT.

The V gene is TRBV19, the J gene TRBJ2-6; TRBD2 is a possible D gene (6 bases). Per germline, CDR1 LNHDA and CDR2 SQIVND (reference sequence). The CDR3 has 17 amino acids. The V and J ends lost 5 bases and 0 bases respectively, with 14 bases between them. This CDR3 is CASSPVEGSSGANVLTF. CDR3 sequence (DNA): TGTGCCAGTAGTCCGGTGGAGGGATCCTCTGGGGCCAACGTCCTGACTTTC.

This chain uses TRBV10-3 with TRBJ1-2; D remains unclear. Trimming cost V 4 bases and J 3 bases, with 9 bases left between them. The CDR3 has 13 amino acids. Germline V gene lookup returns CDR1 ENHRY and CDR2 SYGVKD. The CDR3 spells CAISVSTDYGYTF. The DNA of the CDR3 is TGTGCCATCAGTGTAAGTACAGACTATGGCTACACCTTC.

The chain is built from TRBV6-6 and TRBJ2-7; a weak D match, TRBD2 (6 bases). The V end was cut by 0 bases, the J end by 6 bases, with 12 bases between. CDR1 and CDR2 (germline): MNHNY, SVGAGI (reference sequence). The CDR3 length is 14 residues. The CDR3 is CASSYSGPGGEQYF. CDR3 sequence (DNA): TGTGCCAGCAGTTACTCAGGCCCCGGGGGCGAGCAGTACTTC.

The genes are TRBV29-1 and TRBJ1-2; TRBD1 matches at 9 bases. Unmatched junction bases numbered 7, after V lost 6 bases and J lost 2 bases. Germline loops: CDR1 SQVTM, CDR2 ANQGSEA. The CDR3 covers 14 residues. The CDR3, as DNA: TGCAGCGTGGGGGAAGACAGGGGGAACTATGGCTACACCTTC. Translating gives CSVGEDRGNYGYTF.

V is TRBV9 and J is TRBJ2-3; 7 bases agree with TRBD1. The trim removed 0 bases at V and 2 bases at J, leaving 15 bases unmatched. CDR3 length: 19 residues. The V gene's germline CDR1 is SGDLS and CDR2 YYNGEE. The chain's CDR3 is CASSVESGTAEVITDTQYF. CDR3 coding DNA: TGTGCCAGCAGCGTAGAATCCGGGACAGCAGAGGTAATCACAGATACGCAGTATTTT.

This clone appeared a few times. The chain has TRBV7-9 and TRBJ2-5, with 14 bases aligning to TRBD2. Trimming at V came to 5 bases and at J to 3 bases, leaving 5 bases not matched to a gene. Germline loops: CDR1 SEHNR, CDR2 FQNEAQ (reference sequence). The CDR3 runs 16 residues. The CDR3 is CASSRKGLAGEETQYF. The CDR3 coding sequence is TGTGCCAGCAGCAGAAAGGGACTAGCGGGGGAAGAGACCCAGTACTTC.

The CDR3 nucleotides are TGCGCCAGCAGCTACGGGGGGGCCACCGGGGAGCTGTTTTTT. Translating gives CASSYGGATGELFF. The chain has TRBV5-1 and TRBJ2-2; 8 bases are shared with TRBD2. Germline V gives CDR1 SGHRS, CDR2 YFSETQ. Losses at the gene ends were 3 bases for V and 4 bases for J; bases not matched to a gene: 2. This CDR3 is built from 14 residues.

The genes are TRBV19 and TRBJ2-1; a possible D gene is TRBD1 (6 bases). The germline V gene has CDR1 LNHDA and CDR2 SQIVND (reference sequence). The CDR3 is 12 amino acids. The V and J ends lost 5 bases and 8 bases respectively, with 10 bases between them. CDR3 sequence (DNA): TGTGCCAGTAGTCTCTACAGGGATGAGCAGTTCTTC. Encoded protein: CASSLYRDEQFF.

V and J are TRBV28 and TRBJ2-3; D not resolved. The CDR3 runs 12 residues. From germline, CDR1 is MDHEN and CDR2 SYDVKM. The V end was cut by 6 bases, the J end by 0 bases, with 4 bases between. CDR3 sequence reads: CASSLSTDTQYF. CDR3 bases: TGTGCCAGCAGCCTTAGCACAGATACGCAGTATTTT.